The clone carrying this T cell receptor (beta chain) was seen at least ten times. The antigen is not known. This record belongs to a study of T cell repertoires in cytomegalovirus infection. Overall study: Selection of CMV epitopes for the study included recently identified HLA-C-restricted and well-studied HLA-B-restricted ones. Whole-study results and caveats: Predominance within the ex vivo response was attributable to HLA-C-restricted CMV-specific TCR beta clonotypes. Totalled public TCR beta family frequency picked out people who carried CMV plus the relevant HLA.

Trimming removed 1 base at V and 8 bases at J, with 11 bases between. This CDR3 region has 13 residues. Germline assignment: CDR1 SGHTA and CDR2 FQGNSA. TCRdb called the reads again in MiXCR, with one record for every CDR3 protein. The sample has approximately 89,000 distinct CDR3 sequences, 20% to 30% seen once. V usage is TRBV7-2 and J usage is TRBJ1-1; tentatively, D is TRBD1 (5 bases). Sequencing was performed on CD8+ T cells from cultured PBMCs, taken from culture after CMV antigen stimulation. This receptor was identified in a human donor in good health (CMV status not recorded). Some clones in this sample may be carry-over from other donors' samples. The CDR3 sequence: CASSLVGGGEAFF. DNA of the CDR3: TGTGCCAGCAGCTTAGTGGGGGGTGGCGAAGCTTTCTTT.